This TCR beta chain stems from a study of PD-L1 blockade in urothelial cancer. Study background: Patients started atezolizumab in about 2014, 1,200 mg intravenously every 3 weeks. Median T cell yield per blood sample was about 140,000 cells.

The V end lost 5 bases, the J end lost 3 bases, and 5 bases lay between the germline ends. This CDR3 has 13 residues. Germline CDR1 SGHNT, CDR2 YENEEA. Points from the study as a whole: Better progression-free and overall survival followed lower pretreatment blood clonality. Larger 3-week expansion of tumor-associated blood clones was seen in durable-benefit patients.

Regarding this clone: Its target is unknown.

The method was immunoSEQ multiplex PCR; TCRdb's version includes in-frame clones alone and lacks a portion of them. The repertoire has about 80,000 clones, 85% of them found once; the top ten carry roughly 6.6%. The time point here: pretreatment peripheral blood. The chain combines TRBV11-3 with TRBJ2-6, with unresolved D. This sequence originates from a man aged 40-50 years with urothelial cancer. Sample: PBMCs, taken around atezolizumab (anti-PD-L1) treatment. CDR3 protein: CASSLLGANVLTF. CDR3 nucleotides: TGTGCCAGCAGCCTCCTTGGGGCCAACGTCCTGACTTTC. The entire variable domain, with the rest obtained from reference TRBV11-3 and TRBJ2-6, is as follows: EAGVVQSPRYKIIEKKQPVAFWCNPISGHNTLYWYLQNLGQGPELLIRYENEEAVDDSQLPKDRFSAERLKGVDSTLKIQPAELGDSAVYLCASSLLGANVLTFGAGSRLTVL.